These 16 T cell receptor beta chains were all obtained from the same sample, sequenced in a study of OX40 agonist ivuxolimab in advanced cancers. Receptor amplification or capture employed the immunoSEQ multiplex PCR assay. The table was pulled from immuneACCESS by TCRdb, which kept in-frame rearrangements only. Such tables lose some clones; where checked, under half of the loss comes from unresolved V genes, and the rest has no known cause. The sample table lists over 65,000 clones, approximately 86% of them with a count of one. The ten largest clones add up to 5.5% to 7% of the sample. This specimen was CD4+ or CD8+ T cells sorted from blood, taken in a trial of the OX40 agonist ivuxolimab. The receptors originated from an adult with an advanced solid tumor such as melanoma, head and neck, liver or kidney cancer.

The V call is TRBV14, the J call TRBJ1-1; D possibly corresponds to TRBD1 (5 bases). Trimming removed 0 bases from V and 0 bases from J, with 8 bases in between. Per germline, CDR1 SGHDN and CDR2 FVKESK. This CDR3 comprises 15 residues. CDR3 protein: CASSQDWGVNTEAFF. In DNA form, the CDR3 reads TGTGCCAGCAGCCAAGATTGGGGGGTGAACACTGAAGCTTTCTTT.

This sequence joins TRBV18 and TRBJ2-7; D tentatively fits TRBD1 or TRBD2 (5 bases each). This CDR3 has 14 amino acids. With 4 bases removed from V and 4 bases from J, the gap between germline ends came to 14 bases. Germline loops: CDR1 KGHSH, CDR2 LQKENI. The CDR3 sequence is CASSRDGPKYEQYF. The CDR3 DNA reads as TGTGCCAGCTCACGGGACGGCCCAAAGTACGAGCAGTACTTC.

The rearrangement joins TRBV5-1 to TRBJ2-5, with D possibly TRBD2 on 6 matching bases. Germline V gene data show CDR1 as SGHRS and CDR2 as YFSETQ. V dropped 3 bases and J dropped 4 bases, with 10 bases sitting between them. The CDR3 runs 13 residues. The CDR3 is CASSSGTLETQYF. The CDR3 DNA reads TGCGCCAGCAGCTCCGGGACTTTAGAGACCCAGTACTTC.

This chain uses TRBV9 with TRBJ1-1; D might be TRBD1 (6 bases). The CDR3 sequence is 13 residues long. The ends were cut back, 3 bases at V and 5 bases at J, with 11 bases in the middle. Germline lookup yields CDR1 SGDLS and CDR2 YYNGEE. CDR3 sequence: CASSAGVDTEAFF. For the CDR3, the DNA is TGTGCCAGCAGCGCAGGGGTTGATACTGAAGCTTTCTTT.

V and J are TRBV6-6 and TRBJ2-7; D is ambiguous. The CDR3 loop spans 12 amino acids. CDR1 and CDR2 (germline): MNHNY, SVGAGI (reference sequence). Trimming removed 8 bases at V and 0 bases at J, with 8 bases between. The CDR3, as DNA: TGTGCCAGCTGCAGTTCCTCCTACGAGCAGTACTTC. Amino acids: CASCSSSYEQYF.

The chain carries TRBV4-1 and TRBJ1-5, with D uncertain. V lost 2 bases to trimming and J lost 2 bases, with 13 bases between them. Looked up from germline, CDR1 is MGHRA and CDR2 is YSYEKL. This CDR3 region has 16 residues. DNA of the CDR3: TGCGCCAGCAGCCAAATGGAGGGTTGGGGCAATCAGCCCCAGCATTTT. This gives the protein CASSQMEGWGNQPQHF.

This clone has just one count. The chain combines TRBV10-3 with TRBJ1-2; D is unresolved. Trimming took off 3 bases at V and 4 bases at J, with 15 bases between the two ends. Looked up from germline, CDR1 is ENHRY and CDR2 is SYGVKD. CDR3 length: 15 residues. The CDR3 sequence is CAISETETPGYGYTF. In DNA, the CDR3 is TGTGCCATCAGTGAAACAGAAACCCCAGGCTATGGCTACACCTTC.

This rearrangement joins TRBV27 to TRBJ2-5; TRBD1 agrees at 10 bases. The V gene end was trimmed by 0 bases and the J gene end by 2 bases; junction bases not matched to a gene: 3. Germline V gene data show CDR1 as MNHEY and CDR2 as SMNVEV (reference sequence). The length of the CDR3 is 16 residues. Here the CDR3 reads CASSLSTGGGQETQYF. CDR3 in DNA: TGTGCCAGCAGTTTATCGACAGGGGGCGGTCAAGAGACCCAGTACTTC.

The CDR3 reads CASSFSGTVRPEAFF. CDR3 nucleotide sequence: TGTGCCAGCAGCTTCTCCGGGACGGTTAGGCCTGAAGCTTTCTTT. The rearrangement uses TRBV7-9 and TRBJ1-1; TRBD1 is a possible D gene (5 bases). This CDR3 is built from 15 residues. Germline V gene lookup returns CDR1 SEHNR and CDR2 FQNEAQ (reference sequence). V was shortened by 3 bases and J by 6 bases, with 17 bases between the two germline ends.

Within the sample, this clone is medium-sized (0.01 to 0.1%). V is TRBV7-2 and J is TRBJ1-2; D may be TRBD1 (6 bases). The CDR3 is 12 residues long. Germline V CDR1 and CDR2: SGHTA, FQGNSA. V gave up 4 bases and J gave up 8 bases, with 11 bases separating them. This CDR3 reads CASSSGQKGYTF. The CDR3 DNA reads TGTGCCAGCAGCTCCGGACAGAAGGGCTACACCTTC.

This clone was detected only once. The chain couples TRBV29-1 to TRBJ2-7; TRBD2 agrees at 7 bases. Germline CDR1 SQVTM, CDR2 ANQGSEA. Unmatched junction bases numbered 10, after V lost 2 bases and J lost 3 bases. The CDR3 length is 15 residues. The CDR3 loop is CSVERAGEGYYEQYF. Written as DNA, the CDR3 is TGCAGCGTTGAAAGGGCGGGAGAGGGGTACTACGAGCAGTACTTC.

This clone showed up just a few times. The V and J genes are TRBV6-6 and TRBJ1-1; the D is unclear. Germline assignment: CDR1 MNHNY and CDR2 SVGAGI (reference sequence). Trimming cost V 2 bases and J 11 bases, with 18 bases left between them. This CDR3 region has 14 residues. The CDR3 reads CASSYDSTLNVAFF. The CDR3 coding sequence is TGTGCCAGCAGTTACGATTCCACCCTCAATGTTGCTTTCTTT.

This chain uses TRBV6-6 with TRBJ2-1; 10 positions agree with TRBD2. Trimming cost V 6 bases and J 3 bases; bases outside gene matches: 2. From germline, CDR1 is MNHNY and CDR2 SVGAGI (reference sequence). The CDR3 runs 14 residues. CDR3 nucleotides: TGTGCCAGCAGCGGACTAGCGGTCTACAATGAGCAGTTCTTC. Translated: CASSGLAVYNEQFF.

The chain couples TRBV7-3 to TRBJ2-7, with 7 bases lining up with TRBD1. Trimming removed 4 bases from V and 5 bases from J; junction bases left unmatched: 5. Germline V lookup: CDR1 SGHTA, CDR2 FQGTGA. The CDR3 is 13 residues long. CDR3 DNA sequence: TGTGCCAGCAGCTCGACAGGGCGGCACGAGCAGTACTTC. This gives the protein CASSSTGRHEQYF.

The chain links TRBV9 to TRBJ2-1; 8 nucleotides align to TRBD2. The V segment lost 0 bases and the J segment 2 bases; nucleotides outside the gene matches: 7. The germline V gene has CDR1 SGDLS and CDR2 YYNGEE. CDR3 size: 17 residues. The CDR3 is CASSVDGLAGTYNEQFF. CDR3 in DNA: TGTGCCAGCAGCGTAGATGGATTAGCGGGAACCTACAATGAGCAGTTCTTC.

The CDR3 region has the DNA TGTGCCAGCAGCTTAAGTGGCGGGACTCGGTACGAGCAGTACTTC. This codes for CASSLSGGTRYEQYF. This rearrangement joins TRBV11-2 to TRBJ2-7, with D possibly matching TRBD2 (6 bases). The germline gives CDR1 SGHAT, CDR2 FQNNGV. The CDR3 has 15 amino acids. Trimming cost V 2 bases and J 4 bases, with 15 bases left between them.